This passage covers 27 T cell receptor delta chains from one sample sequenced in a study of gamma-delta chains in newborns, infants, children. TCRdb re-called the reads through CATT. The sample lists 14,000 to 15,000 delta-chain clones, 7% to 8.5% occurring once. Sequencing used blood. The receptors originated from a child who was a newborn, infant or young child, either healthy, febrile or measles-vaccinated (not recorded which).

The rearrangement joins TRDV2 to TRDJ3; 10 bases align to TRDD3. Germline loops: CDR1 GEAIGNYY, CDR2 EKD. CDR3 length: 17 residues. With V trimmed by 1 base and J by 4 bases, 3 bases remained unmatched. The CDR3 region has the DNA TGTGCCTGTGACACACGGGGGATACGGTGGGACACCCGACAGATGTTTTTC. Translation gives CACDTRGIRWDTRQMFF.

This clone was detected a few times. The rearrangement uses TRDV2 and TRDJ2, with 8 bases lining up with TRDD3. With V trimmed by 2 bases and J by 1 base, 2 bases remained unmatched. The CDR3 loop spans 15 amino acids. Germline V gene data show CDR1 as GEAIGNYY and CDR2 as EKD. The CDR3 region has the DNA TGTGCCTGTGACATTTGGGGGATTTTGACAGCACAACTCTTCTTT. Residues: CACDIWGILTAQLFF.

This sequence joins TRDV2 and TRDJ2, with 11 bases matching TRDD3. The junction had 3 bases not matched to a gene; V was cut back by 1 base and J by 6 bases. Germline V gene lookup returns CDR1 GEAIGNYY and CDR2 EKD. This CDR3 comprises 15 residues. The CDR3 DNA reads TGTGCCTGTGACACACTGGGGGATAAACCAGCACAACTCTTCTTT. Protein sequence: CACDTLGDKPAQLFF.

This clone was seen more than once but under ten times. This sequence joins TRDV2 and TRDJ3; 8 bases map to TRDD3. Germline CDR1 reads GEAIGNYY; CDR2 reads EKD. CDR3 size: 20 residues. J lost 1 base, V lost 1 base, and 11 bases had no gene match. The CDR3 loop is CACDTTGGYSRSWDTRQMFF. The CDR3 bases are TGTGCCTGTGACACTACTGGGGGTTATTCAAGGTCCTGGGACACCCGACAGATGTTTTTC.

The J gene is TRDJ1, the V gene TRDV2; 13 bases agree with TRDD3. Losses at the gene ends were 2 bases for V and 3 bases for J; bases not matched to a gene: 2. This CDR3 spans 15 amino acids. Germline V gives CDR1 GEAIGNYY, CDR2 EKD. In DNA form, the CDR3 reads TGTGCCTGTGACAGTACTGGGGGATACGCCGATAAACTCATCTTT. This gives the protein CACDSTGGYADKLIF.

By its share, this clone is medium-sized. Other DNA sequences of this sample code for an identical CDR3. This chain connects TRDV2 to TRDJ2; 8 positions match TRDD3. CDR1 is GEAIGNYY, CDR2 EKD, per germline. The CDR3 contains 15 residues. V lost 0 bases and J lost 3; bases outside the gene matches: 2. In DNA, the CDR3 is TGTGCCTGTGACACCGTGGGGGATCTGACAGCACAACTCTTCTTT. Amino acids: CACDTVGDLTAQLFF.

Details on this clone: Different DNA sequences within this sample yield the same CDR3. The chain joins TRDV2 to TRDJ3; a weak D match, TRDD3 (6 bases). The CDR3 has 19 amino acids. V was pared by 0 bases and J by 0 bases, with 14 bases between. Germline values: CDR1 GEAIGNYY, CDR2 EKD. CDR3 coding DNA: TGTGCCTGTGACACCGTGGGGGTCACTAGCTCCTGGGACACCCGACAGATGTTTTTC. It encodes CACDTVGVTSSWDTRQMFF.

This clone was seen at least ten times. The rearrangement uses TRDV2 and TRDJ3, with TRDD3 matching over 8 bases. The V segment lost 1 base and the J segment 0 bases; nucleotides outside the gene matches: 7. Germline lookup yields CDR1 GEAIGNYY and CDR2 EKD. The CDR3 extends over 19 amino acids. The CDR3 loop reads CACDTLTGGHSWDTRQMFF. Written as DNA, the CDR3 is TGTGCCTGTGACACGCTTACTGGGGGCCACTCCTGGGACACCCGACAGATGTTTTTC.

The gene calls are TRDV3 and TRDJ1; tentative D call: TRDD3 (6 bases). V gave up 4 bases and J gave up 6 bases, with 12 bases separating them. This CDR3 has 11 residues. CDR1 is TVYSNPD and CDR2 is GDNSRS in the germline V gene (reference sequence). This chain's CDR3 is CASLLGNKLIF. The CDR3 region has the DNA TGTGCCTCTCTACTGGGTAATAAACTCATCTTT.

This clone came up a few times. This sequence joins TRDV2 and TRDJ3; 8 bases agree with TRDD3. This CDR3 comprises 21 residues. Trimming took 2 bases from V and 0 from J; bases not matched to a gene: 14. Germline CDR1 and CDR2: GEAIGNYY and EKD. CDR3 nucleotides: TGTGCCTGTGACAATCTACTGGGGGCCGACTCCAGCTCCTGGGACACCCGACAGATGTTTTTC. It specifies CACDNLLGADSSSWDTRQMFF.

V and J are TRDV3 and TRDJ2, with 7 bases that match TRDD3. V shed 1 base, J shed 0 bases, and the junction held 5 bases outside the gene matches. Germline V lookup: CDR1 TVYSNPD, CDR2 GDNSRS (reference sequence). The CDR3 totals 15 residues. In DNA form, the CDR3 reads TGTGCCTTTATTGTGGGGGACCCTTTGACAGCACAACTCTTCTTT. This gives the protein CAFIVGDPLTAQLFF.

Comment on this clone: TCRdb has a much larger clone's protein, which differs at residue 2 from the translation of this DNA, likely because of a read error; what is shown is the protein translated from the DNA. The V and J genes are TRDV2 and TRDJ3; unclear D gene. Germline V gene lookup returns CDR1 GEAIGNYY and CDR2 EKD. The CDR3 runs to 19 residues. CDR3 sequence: CSCDLTAGVSSWDTRQMFF. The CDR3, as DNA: TGTTCCTGTGACTTAACAGCAGGGGTCTCCTCCTGGGACACCCGACAGATGTTTTTC.

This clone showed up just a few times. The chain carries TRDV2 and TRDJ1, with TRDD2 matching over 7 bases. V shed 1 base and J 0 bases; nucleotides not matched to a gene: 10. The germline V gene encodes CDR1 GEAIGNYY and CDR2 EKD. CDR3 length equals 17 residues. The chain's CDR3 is CACDTIPTGAYTDKLIF. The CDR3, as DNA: TGTGCCTGTGACACAATTCCTACGGGGGCATACACCGATAAACTCATCTTT.

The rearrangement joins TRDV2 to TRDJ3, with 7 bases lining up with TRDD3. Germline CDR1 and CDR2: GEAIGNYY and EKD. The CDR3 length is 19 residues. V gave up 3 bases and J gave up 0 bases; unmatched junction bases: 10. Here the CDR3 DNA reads TGTGCCTGTGACTCTCTACTGGGGATGAGCTCCTGGGACACCCGACAGATGTTTTTC. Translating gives CACDSLLGMSSWDTRQMFF.

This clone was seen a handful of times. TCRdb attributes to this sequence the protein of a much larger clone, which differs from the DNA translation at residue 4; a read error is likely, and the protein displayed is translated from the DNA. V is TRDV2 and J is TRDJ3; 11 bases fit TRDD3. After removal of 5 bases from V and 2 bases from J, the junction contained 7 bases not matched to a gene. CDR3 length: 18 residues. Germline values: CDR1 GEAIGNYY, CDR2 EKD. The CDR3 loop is CACGTILGDTWDTRQMFF. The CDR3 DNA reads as TGTGCCTGTGGCACGATACTGGGGGATACCTGGGACACCCGACAGATGTTTTTC.

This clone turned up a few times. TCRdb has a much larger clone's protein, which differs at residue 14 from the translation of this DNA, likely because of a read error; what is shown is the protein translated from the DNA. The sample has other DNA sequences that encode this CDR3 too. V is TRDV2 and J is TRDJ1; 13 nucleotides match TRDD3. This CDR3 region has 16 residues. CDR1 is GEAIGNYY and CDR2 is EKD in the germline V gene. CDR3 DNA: TGTGCCTGTGACATACTGGGGGATACGTACACCGATAAACCCATCTTT. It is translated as CACDILGDTYTDKPIF.

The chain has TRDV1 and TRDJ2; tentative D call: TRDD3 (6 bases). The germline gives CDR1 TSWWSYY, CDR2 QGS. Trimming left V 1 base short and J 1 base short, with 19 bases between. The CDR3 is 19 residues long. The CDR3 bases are TGTGCTCTTGGGGAACCCGGGCTCTACCCGGGGGATTTGACAGCACAACTCTTCTTT. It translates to CALGEPGLYPGDLTAQLFF.

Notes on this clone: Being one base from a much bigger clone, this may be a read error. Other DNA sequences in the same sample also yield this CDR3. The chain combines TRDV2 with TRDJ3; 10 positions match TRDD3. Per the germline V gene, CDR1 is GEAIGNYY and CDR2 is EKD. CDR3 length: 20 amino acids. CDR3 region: CACDTVGGYASSWDTRQMFF. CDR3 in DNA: TGTGCCTGTGACACCGTCGGGGGATACGCGAGCTCCTGGGACACCCGCCAGATGTTTTTC.

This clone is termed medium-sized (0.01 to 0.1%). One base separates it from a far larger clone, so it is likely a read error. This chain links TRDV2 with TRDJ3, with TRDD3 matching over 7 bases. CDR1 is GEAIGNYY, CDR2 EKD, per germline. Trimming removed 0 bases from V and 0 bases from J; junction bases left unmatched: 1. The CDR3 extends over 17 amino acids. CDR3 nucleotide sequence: TGTGCCTGTGACACCTGGGGGAACTCCTGGGACACCCGACAGATGTTTTTC. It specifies CACDTWGNSWDTRQMFF.

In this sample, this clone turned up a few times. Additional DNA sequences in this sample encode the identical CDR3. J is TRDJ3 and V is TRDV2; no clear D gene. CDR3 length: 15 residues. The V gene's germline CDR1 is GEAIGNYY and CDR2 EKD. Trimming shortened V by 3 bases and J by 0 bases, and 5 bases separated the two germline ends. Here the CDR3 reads CACDPLSWDTRQMFF. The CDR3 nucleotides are TGTGCCTGTGACCCCCTCTCCTGGGACACCCGACAGATGTTTTTC.

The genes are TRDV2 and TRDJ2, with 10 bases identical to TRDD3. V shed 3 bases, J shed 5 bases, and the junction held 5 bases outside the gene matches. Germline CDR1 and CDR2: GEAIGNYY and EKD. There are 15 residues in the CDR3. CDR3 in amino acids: CACDDLGDITAQLFF. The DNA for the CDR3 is TGTGCCTGTGACGACCTGGGGGATATTACAGCACAACTCTTCTTT.

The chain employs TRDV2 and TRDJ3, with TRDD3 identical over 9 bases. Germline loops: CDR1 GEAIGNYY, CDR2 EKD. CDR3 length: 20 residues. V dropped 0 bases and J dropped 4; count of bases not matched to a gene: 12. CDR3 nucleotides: TGTGCCTGTGACACCTCCGGGGGATACCTGTTCGGTTGGGACACCCGACAGATGTTTTTC. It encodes CACDTSGGYLFGWDTRQMFF.

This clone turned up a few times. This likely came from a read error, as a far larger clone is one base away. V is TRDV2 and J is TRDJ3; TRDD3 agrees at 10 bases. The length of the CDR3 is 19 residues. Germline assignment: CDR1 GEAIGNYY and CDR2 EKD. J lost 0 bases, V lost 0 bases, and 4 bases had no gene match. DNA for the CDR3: TGTGCCTGTGACACCGTACTGGGGGATGGCTCCTGGGACACCCGACAGATGTTTTTC. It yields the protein CACDTVLGDGSWDTRQMFF.

The CDR3 protein is CACDTWGIQDKLIF. The CDR3, as DNA: TGTGCCTGTGACACCTGGGGGATACAGGATAAACTCATCTTT. The genes are TRDV2 and TRDJ1, with 10 bases fitting TRDD3. This CDR3 is built from 14 residues. J was trimmed by 5 bases and V by 0 bases; bases with no gene match: 2. Per germline, CDR1 GEAIGNYY and CDR2 EKD.

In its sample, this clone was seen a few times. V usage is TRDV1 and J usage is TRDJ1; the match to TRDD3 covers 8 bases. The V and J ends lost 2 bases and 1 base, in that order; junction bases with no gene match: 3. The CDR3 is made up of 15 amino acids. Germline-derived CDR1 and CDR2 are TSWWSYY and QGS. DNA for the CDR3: TGTGCTCTTGGGGAATTTGGGGATACCACCGATAAACTCATCTTT. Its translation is CALGEFGDTTDKLIF.

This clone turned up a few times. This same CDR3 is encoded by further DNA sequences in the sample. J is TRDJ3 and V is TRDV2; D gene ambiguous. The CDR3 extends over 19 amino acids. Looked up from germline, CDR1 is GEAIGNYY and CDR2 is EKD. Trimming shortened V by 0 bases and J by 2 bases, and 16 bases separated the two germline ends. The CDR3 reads CACDTVEQRTAWDTRQMFF. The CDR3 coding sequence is TGTGCCTGTGACACCGTTGAACAAAGGACCGCCTGGGACACCCGACAGATGTTTTTC.

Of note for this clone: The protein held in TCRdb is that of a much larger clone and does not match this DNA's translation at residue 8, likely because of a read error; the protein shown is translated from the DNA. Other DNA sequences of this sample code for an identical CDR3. The CDR3 bases are TGTGCCTGTGACACCTTGGGGGAGACAGCACAACTCTTCTTT. It translates to CACDTLGETAQLFF. The chain carries TRDV2 and TRDJ2; 7 bases are a match to TRDD3. The germline V gene encodes CDR1 GEAIGNYY and CDR2 EKD. The CDR3 runs 14 residues. Trimming at V came to 0 bases and at J to 4 bases, leaving 1 base not matched to a gene.